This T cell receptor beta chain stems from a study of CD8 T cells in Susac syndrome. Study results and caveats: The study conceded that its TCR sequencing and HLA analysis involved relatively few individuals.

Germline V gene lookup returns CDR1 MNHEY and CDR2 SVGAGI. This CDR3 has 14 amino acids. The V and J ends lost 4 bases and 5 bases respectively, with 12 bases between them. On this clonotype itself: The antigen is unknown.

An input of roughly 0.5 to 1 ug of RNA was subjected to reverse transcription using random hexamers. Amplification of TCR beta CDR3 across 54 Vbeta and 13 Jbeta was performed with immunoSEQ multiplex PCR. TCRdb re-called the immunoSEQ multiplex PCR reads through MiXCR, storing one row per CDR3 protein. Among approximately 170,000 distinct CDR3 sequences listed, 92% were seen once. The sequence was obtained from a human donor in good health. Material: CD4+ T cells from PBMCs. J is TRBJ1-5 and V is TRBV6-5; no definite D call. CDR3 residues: CASSSAGTYQPQHF. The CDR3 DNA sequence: TGTGCCAGCAGTTCGGCCGGTACTTATCAGCCCCAGCATTTT.